Shown below are 21 T cell receptor beta chains from a single sample sequenced in a study of cytotoxic CD8 clonotypes in ibrutinib-treated CLL. Produced via immunoSEQ multiplex PCR; TCRdb's table is partial and in-frame only. The sample holds over 6,500 clones; about 70% are singletons and the top ten take approximately 26%. Specimen: PBMCs, collected before ibrutinib treatment. Receptors originate from a human donor with chronic lymphocytic leukemia.

This clone appeared once. The chain carries TRBV2 and TRBJ1-1; a possible D gene is TRBD1 (5 bases). The CDR3 covers 13 residues. The V gene lost 7 bases and the J gene lost 0 bases, with 9 bases spanning the gap. CDR1 is SNHLY and CDR2 is FYNNEI in the germline V gene. CDR3 nucleotide sequence: TGTGCCAGCACCTCCAGGGTGAACACTGAAGCTTTCTTT. Translated: CASTSRVNTEAFF.

A word on this clone: Germline is not matched at one junction end, which may reflect a read error. This chain connects TRBV4-2 to TRBJ2-3; tentatively, D is TRBD2 (5 bases). The CDR3 is 15 residues long. Germline CDR1 LGHNA, CDR2 YNFKEQ. This chain's CDR3 is CASSKDYQSTDTQYF. The CDR3 DNA sequence: TGTGCCAGCAGCAAAGACTACCAGAGCACAGATACGCAGTATTTT.

This chain joins TRBV25-1 and TRBJ2-7; D possibly corresponds to TRBD2 (6 bases). This CDR3 has 13 residues. V was cut by 7 bases and J by 6 bases, with 16 bases left in between. The germline V gene encodes CDR1 MGHDK and CDR2 SYGVNS. In nucleotides, the CDR3 is TGTGCCAGCACAGGGCGGGAAGGGCCCGAGCAGTACTTC. Translation: CASTGREGPEQYF.

The chain uses TRBV9 and TRBJ1-2, with TRBD1 matching 9 bases. Looked up from germline, CDR1 is SGDLS and CDR2 is YYNGEE. With V trimmed by 3 bases and J by 3 bases, 6 bases remained unmatched. The CDR3 runs to 15 residues. The CDR3 spells CASSATGGEYYGYTF. The CDR3 DNA follows: TGTGCCAGCAGCGCTACAGGGGGCGAGTACTATGGCTACACCTTC. Complete variable domain (other parts from reference TRBV9 and TRBJ1-2): DSGVTQTPKHLITATGQRVTLRCSPRSGDLSVYWYQQSLDQGLQFLIQYYNGEERAKGNILERFSAQQFPDLHSELNLSSLELGDSALYFCASSATGGEYYGYTFGSGTRLTVV.

V is TRBV7-3 and J is TRBJ2-5; D uncertain. V shed 2 bases and J shed 5 bases, with 12 bases lying between them. This CDR3 comprises 14 residues. The germline gives CDR1 SGHTA, CDR2 FQGTGA. Written as DNA, the CDR3 is TGTGCCAGCAGCTTACTGGGGTTCGGGGAGACCCAGTACTTC. Encoded protein: CASSLLGFGETQYF.

The chain couples TRBV28 to TRBJ1-4; D gene ambiguous. The V gene lost 10 bases and the J gene lost 8 bases, with 14 bases spanning the gap. Germline loops: CDR1 MDHEN, CDR2 SYDVKM. CDR3 size: 12 residues. CDR3 amino acids: CAIRRGGEKLFF. CDR3 nucleotide sequence: TGTGCCATCCGACGGGGTGGAGAAAAACTGTTTTTT.

The J gene is TRBJ1-5, the V gene TRBV18, with D possibly being TRBD1 (5 bases). The CDR3 extends over 13 amino acids. Trimming cost V 3 bases and J 4 bases, with 7 bases left between them. The germline V gene encodes CDR1 KGHSH and CDR2 LQKENI. The CDR3 sequence: CASSPRQNQPQHF. Here the CDR3 DNA reads TGTGCCAGCTCACCCCGACAGAATCAGCCCCAGCATTTT.

The genes are TRBV4-1 and TRBJ2-3, with a possible D match to TRBD1 (7 bases). The ends were cut back, 2 bases at V and 2 bases at J, with 14 bases in the middle. The CDR3 length is 16 residues. Germline V gene data show CDR1 as MGHRA and CDR2 as YSYEKL. DNA of the CDR3: TGCGCCAGCAGCCAACCGACAGGGAGGATCACAGATACGCAGTATTTT. Translation: CASSQPTGRITDTQYF.

This chain uses TRBV9 with TRBJ1-1, with 7 nucleotides matching TRBD1. V shed 4 bases, J shed 0 bases, and the junction held 3 bases outside the gene matches. This CDR3 region has 14 residues. CDR1 is SGDLS and CDR2 is YYNGEE in the germline V gene. CDR3 nucleotides: TGTGCCAGCAGCACACAGGGGATGAACACTGAAGCTTTCTTT. It translates to CASSTQGMNTEAFF.

In this sample, this clone turned up a few times. The chain uses TRBV20-1 and TRBJ1-2; D is possibly TRBD1 (6 bases). Trimming cost V 6 bases and J 7 bases, with 12 bases left between them. The germline V gene has CDR1 DFQATT and CDR2 SNEGSKA (reference sequence). This CDR3 has 11 residues. CDR3 nucleotide sequence: TGCAGTGCAACAGGGAGTGGTGGCTACACCTTC. As protein: CSATGSGGYTF.

This clone is deemed medium-sized. The chain couples TRBV7-3 to TRBJ1-1; 7 positions agree with TRBD1. Germline V gives CDR1 SGHTA, CDR2 FQGTGA. This CDR3 spans 14 amino acids. After removal of 4 bases from V and 1 base from J, the junction contained 3 bases not matched to a gene. The CDR3 DNA is TGTGCCAGCAGCTCGGACAGGTGGAACACTGAAGCTTTCTTT. Translation gives CASSSDRWNTEAFF.

Only one count was recorded for this clone. The chain carries TRBV4-2 and TRBJ2-2, with 11 bases aligning to TRBD2. The CDR3 contains 19 residues. J gave up 4 bases and V 8 bases, and 18 bases lay outside the gene matches. The germline V gene encodes CDR1 LGHNA and CDR2 YNFKEQ. CDR3 sequence: CASGGGLAGGEWRTGELFF. The DNA for the CDR3 is TGTGCCAGCGGAGGAGGTCTAGCGGGGGGTGAATGGCGCACCGGGGAGCTGTTTTTT.

The CDR3 region has the DNA TGCGCCAGCAGCTTGGGATACGGGAGTACCACAGATACGCAGTATTTT. It is translated as CASSLGYGSTTDTQYF. This chain connects TRBV5-1 to TRBJ2-3, with D perhaps TRBD2 (6 bases). The CDR3 has 16 amino acids. Germline CDR1 SGHRS, CDR2 YFSETQ. V was shortened by 0 bases and J by 2 bases, with 13 bases between the two germline ends.

The rearrangement joins TRBV4-2 to TRBJ2-1; 7 nucleotides line up with TRBD2. The trim removed 3 bases at V and 8 bases at J, leaving 16 bases unmatched. The germline gives CDR1 LGHNA, CDR2 YNFKEQ. The CDR3 is 17 residues long. The CDR3 DNA reads TGTGCCAGCAGCCATAGGCTAAGAGCGGGATTAGGGGATGAGCAGTTCTTC. Translated, it gives CASSHRLRAGLGDEQFF.

This clone is medium-sized within its sample. The chain combines TRBV2 with TRBJ2-2; TRBD1 aligns across 8 bases. Germline V CDR1 and CDR2: SNHLY, FYNNEI. CDR3 length: 15 amino acids. With V trimmed by 4 bases and J by 0 bases, 1 base remained unmatched. For the CDR3, the DNA is TGTGCCAGCAGTGGACAGGGGTCGAACACCGGGGAGCTGTTTTTT. Encoded protein: CASSGQGSNTGELFF.

The gene calls are TRBV7-2 and TRBJ2-2, with D perhaps matching TRBD2 (5 bases). Germline CDR1 and CDR2: SGHTA and FQGNSA. Trimming removed 1 base from V and 7 bases from J, with 16 bases in between. The CDR3 runs 16 residues. The CDR3 nucleotides are TGTGCCAGCAGCTTAGACTCCGGTGCTGCGGGCGGGGAGCTGTTTTTT. This sequence encodes CASSLDSGAAGGELFF.

This rearrangement joins TRBV7-9 to TRBJ2-7; D possibly corresponds to TRBD1 (5 bases). Trimming shortened V by 3 bases and J by 7 bases, and 13 bases separated the two germline ends. This CDR3 contains 13 residues. Looked up from germline, CDR1 is SEHNR and CDR2 is FQNEAQ (reference sequence). The CDR3 loop reads CASSFSNRQEQYF. In DNA form, the CDR3 reads TGTGCCAGCAGCTTTAGTAACAGGCAGGAGCAGTACTTC.

This clone was recorded a few times. V is TRBV6-1 and J is TRBJ2-6; D not resolved. Trimming took 4 bases from V and 1 from J, leaving 8 bases between them. This CDR3 comprises 15 residues. Germline values: CDR1 MNHNS, CDR2 SASEGT. The CDR3 nucleotides are TGTGCCAGCAGTGGATGGGGATCTGGGGCCAACGTCCTGACTTTC. It codes for CASSGWGSGANVLTF.

This chain joins TRBV27 and TRBJ1-6; 9 bases align to TRBD1. The CDR3 covers 15 residues. V trimming: 7 bases; J trimming: 7 bases; junction bases outside the gene matches: 8. Germline CDR1 MNHEY, CDR2 SMNVEV (reference sequence). CDR3 amino acids: CASTLGTGRNSPLHF. In DNA form, the CDR3 reads TGTGCCAGCACCTTAGGGACAGGGAGAAATTCACCCCTCCACTTT.

This sequence joins TRBV6-5 and TRBJ1-2; 7 bases are shared with TRBD1. Germline lookup yields CDR1 MNHEY and CDR2 SVGAGI. V dropped 2 bases and J dropped 4; count of bases not matched to a gene: 10. CDR3 length: 16 amino acids. The CDR3 DNA reads TGTGCCAGCAGTTACCCCAGGGGGGGCGGCGGCTATGGCTACACCTTC. Encoded protein: CASSYPRGGGGYGYTF.

The table lists this clone with a few counts. The gene calls are TRBV6-6 and TRBJ2-4; D ambiguous. Trimming removed 2 bases from V and 1 base from J, with 6 bases in between. Germline CDR1 reads MNHNY; CDR2 reads SVGAGI (reference sequence). The CDR3 loop spans 14 amino acids. This CDR3 is CASSYAVAKNIQYF. The CDR3 region has the DNA TGTGCCAGCAGTTACGCGGTTGCCAAAAACATTCAGTACTTC.